Each of the 4 T cell receptor beta chains below was sequenced from the same sample in a study of T cell repertoires in cytomegalovirus infection. These TCRs are of unknown antigen specificity. TCRdb re-called the reads through MiXCR, storing one row per CDR3 protein. Counted here are approximately 770,000 distinct CDR3 sequences, 29% occurring once; the ten biggest clones make up approximately 14%. Specimen: cultured CD8+ T cells from PBMCs, collected from culture after CMV antigen stimulation. The receptors derive from a human donor in good health (CMV status not recorded). Some clones in this sample may be carry-over from other donors' samples.

This clonotype was found many times. The chain employs TRBV7-9 and TRBJ1-3; D remains unclear. Trimming pared 1 base from V and 4 bases from J, leaving 20 bases between. The CDR3 is made up of 18 amino acids. Germline CDR1 and CDR2: SEHNR and FQNEAQ (reference sequence). CDR3 sequence (DNA): TGTGCCAGCAGCTTAGTGTTCGCCGCGGGCCCGAAGGGAAACACCATATATTTT. This translates into CASSLVFAAGPKGNTIYF.

J is TRBJ2-3 and V is TRBV7-3, with 8 bases matching TRBD1. The CDR3 has 18 amino acids. Germline loops: CDR1 SGHTA, CDR2 FQGTGA. V dropped 1 base and J dropped 5; count of bases not matched to a gene: 14. The CDR3 DNA is TGTGCCAGCAGCTTAAGAGTGGGACAGGAACTGCTCGGAGATACGCAGTATTTT. It encodes CASSLRVGQELLGDTQYF.

The chain combines TRBV12-3 or TRBV12-4 with TRBJ2-3; no definite D call. Trimming took off 3 bases at V and 0 bases at J, with 10 bases between the two ends. The CDR3 loop spans 15 amino acids. The CDR3 sequence: CASSFLVGSTDTQYF. DNA of the CDR3: TGTGCCAGCAGTTTTCTAGTGGGGAGCACAGATACGCAGTATTTT.

This clonotype was counted only a few times. This sequence joins TRBV5-4 and TRBJ2-7; the D gene could be TRBD1 or TRBD2 (5 bases each). Per the germline V gene, CDR1 is SGHNT and CDR2 is YYREEE (reference sequence). The V end lost 4 bases, the J end lost 7 bases, and 9 bases lay between the germline ends. This CDR3 comprises 11 residues. Written as DNA, the CDR3 is TGTGCCAGCAGCAATGGGGGTGAGCAGTACTTC. Residues: CASSNGGEQYF.